These 17 T cell receptor beta chains originate from one sample sequenced in a study of technical replicates of blood from a handful of donors. TCRdb keeps only in-frame clones here, not all; method: immunoSEQ multiplex PCR. The sample includes around 60,000 clones, about 92% of them seen just once. Sequenced: PBMCs. These receptors all come from a human donor in good health. Some clones in this sample may be carry-over from other donors' samples.

The genes are TRBV30 and TRBJ1-1; perhaps TRBD1 as D (5 bases). Germline CDR1 is GTSNPN and CDR2 is SVGIG (reference sequence). The CDR3 is 14 residues long. Trimming left V 2 bases short and J 4 bases short, with 14 bases between. CDR3 bases: TGTGCCTGGAGTCGTCGCCGGGGGTCCACTGAAGCTTTCTTT. This gives the protein CAWSRRRGSTEAFF.

The CDR3 DNA is TGCGCCAGCAGCCAAGATCCCGGGGGAACAGATACGCAGTATTTT. Encoded protein: CASSQDPGGTDTQYF. The chain uses TRBV4-3 and TRBJ2-3; maybe TRBD2 (6 bases). Between the trimmed V and J ends, which lost 0 bases and 3 bases, there was a span of 10 bases. The CDR3 is made up of 15 amino acids. Germline V lookup: CDR1 LGHNA, CDR2 YSLEER.

The V call is TRBV6-5, the J call TRBJ1-2; 8 bases fit TRBD1. From germline, CDR1 is MNHEY and CDR2 SVGAGI. V was clipped by 5 bases and J by 0 bases; unmatched bases: 5. This CDR3 has 15 amino acids. As DNA, the CDR3 is TGTGCCAGCAGTAACAGGGGGAGGACTAACTATGGCTACACCTTC. As protein: CASSNRGRTNYGYTF.

The V and J genes are TRBV4-3 and TRBJ2-1, with D possibly TRBD1 on 5 matching bases. Germline assignment: CDR1 LGHNA and CDR2 YSLEER. Trimming left V 0 bases short and J 5 bases short, with 8 bases between. The CDR3 totals 14 residues. CDR3 loop: CASSQDGADNEQFF. The CDR3 DNA is TGCGCCAGCAGCCAAGATGGGGCAGACAATGAGCAGTTCTTC.

This chain joins TRBV6-4 and TRBJ2-1; 10 nucleotides align to TRBD2. The V gene's germline CDR1 is MRHNA and CDR2 SNTAGT. The CDR3 loop spans 14 amino acids. The J segment lost 5 bases and the V segment lost 4 bases, leaving 2 bases of the junction unmatched. The CDR3 is CASSATSGNNEQFF. DNA of the CDR3: TGTGCCAGCAGTGCAACTAGCGGGAACAATGAGCAGTTCTTC.

Only one count was recorded for this clone. V usage is TRBV5-4 and J usage is TRBJ2-7; possible D gene TRBD2, 5 bases. The CDR3 is made up of 12 amino acids. The germline CDR1 and CDR2 sequences are SGHNT and YYREEE (reference sequence). V was trimmed by 4 bases and J by 6 bases, leaving 11 bases between them. The CDR3 loop reads CASSTTRSEQYF. CDR3 nucleotides: TGTGCCAGCAGCACTACTAGGTCCGAGCAGTACTTC.

J is TRBJ2-1 and V is TRBV7-3, with 15 bases that match TRBD2. The J segment lost 6 bases and the V segment lost 4 bases, leaving 4 bases of the junction unmatched. CDR1 is SGHTA and CDR2 is FQGTGA in the germline V gene. The CDR3 sequence is 16 residues long. The CDR3 loop is CASSSGLAGGLNEQFF. The CDR3, as DNA: TGTGCCAGCAGCTCGGGACTAGCGGGAGGACTCAATGAGCAGTTCTTC.

This chain uses TRBV5-1 with TRBJ2-5; 7 bases line up with TRBD1. This CDR3 region has 16 residues. V was pared by 7 bases and J by 0 bases, with 12 bases of the junction left unmatched. CDR1 is SGHRS and CDR2 is YFSETQ in the germline V gene. As DNA, the CDR3 is TGCGCCAGCTTGGAGACAGGGCTGGAGTACCAAGAGACCCAGTACTTC. It codes for CASLETGLEYQETQYF.

The chain uses TRBV11-2 and TRBJ2-7; D not resolved. The V gene's germline CDR1 is SGHAT and CDR2 FQNNGV. This CDR3 is 13 amino acids long. The ends were cut back, 2 bases at V and 6 bases at J, with 11 bases in the middle. The CDR3 DNA reads TGTGCCAGCAGCTTAACATCCCTCGTCGAGCAGTACTTC. Amino acid sequence: CASSLTSLVEQYF.

V is TRBV2 and J is TRBJ2-5; 10 bases align to TRBD2. CDR1 and CDR2 from the germline V gene are SNHLY and FYNNEI. The CDR3 consists of 18 residues. The V and J ends lost 4 bases and 6 bases, in that order; junction bases with no gene match: 17. CDR3 in amino acids: CASSVWRAGGPQAKTQYF. CDR3 DNA sequence: TGTGCCAGCAGTGTATGGAGAGCGGGGGGGCCACAAGCCAAGACCCAGTACTTC. The variable domain in full, completed from reference TRBV2 and TRBJ2-5, reads EPEVTQTPSHQVTQMGQEVILRCVPISNHLYFYWYRQILGQKVEFLVSFYNNEISEKSEIFDDQFSVERPDGSNFTLKIRSTKLEDSAMYFCASSVWRAGGPQAKTQYFGPGTRLLVL.

This chain links TRBV5-1 with TRBJ1-1; 7 nucleotides align to TRBD1. The CDR3 is made up of 15 amino acids. Looked up from germline, CDR1 is SGHRS and CDR2 is YFSETQ. Losses at the gene ends were 4 bases for V and 4 bases for J; bases not matched to a gene: 10. The CDR3 spells CASSASTGSGTEAFF. For the CDR3, the DNA is TGCGCCAGCAGCGCCTCGACAGGGTCGGGCACTGAAGCTTTCTTT.

This CDR3 reads CASSQKGGSNQPQHF. The CDR3 DNA is TGTGCCAGCAGCCAAAAGGGGGGGAGCAATCAGCCCCAGCATTTT. This chain connects TRBV4-2 to TRBJ1-5; a possible D gene is TRBD1 (6 bases). Trimming pared 2 bases from V and 1 base from J, leaving 9 bases between. The CDR3 loop spans 15 amino acids. Germline-derived CDR1 and CDR2 are LGHNA and YNFKEQ.

The chain has TRBV7-3 and TRBJ2-1; D gene uncertain. This CDR3 has 15 residues. V lost 5 bases and J lost 5, with 16 bases in between. Germline V CDR1 and CDR2: SGHTA, FQGTGA. In nucleotides, the CDR3 is TGTGCCAGCAGCCTAGACCACCTCTCGAACAATGAGCAGTTCTTC. The encoded protein is CASSLDHLSNNEQFF.

This clone was observed a few times. This chain connects TRBV10-3 to TRBJ1-1, with 10 bases aligning to TRBD1. V lost 10 bases and J lost 5; bases outside the gene matches: 7. The CDR3 sequence is 13 residues long. The germline CDR1 and CDR2 sequences are ENHRY and SYGVKD. The DNA for the CDR3 is TGTGCCACCTCTGGACAGGGGGAGACTGAAGCTTTCTTT. It yields the protein CATSGQGETEAFF.

Only a few counts were recorded for this clone. The junction and the germline gene differ at one end; a read error may be behind it. The chain employs TRBV30 and TRBJ2-1, with 10 nucleotides matching TRBD2. The length of the CDR3 is 14 residues. Germline CDR1 GTSNPN, CDR2 SVGIG (reference sequence). The CDR3, as DNA: TGTGCCTGGAGCGGACTAGCGGAATACAATGAACAGTTCTTC. It yields the protein CAWSGLAEYNEQFF.

This sequence joins TRBV7-8 and TRBJ2-7; tentatively, D is TRBD2 (6 bases). The germline V gene has CDR1 SGHVS and CDR2 FQNEAQ. The CDR3 has 15 amino acids. V lost 6 bases and J 4 bases, leaving 19 bases between the germline ends. The CDR3 here is CASRTAFGEAYEQYF. The DNA for the CDR3 is TGTGCCAGCAGAACTGCATTCGGGGAGGCTTACGAGCAGTACTTC.

As for this clone: The junction differs from germline at one of its ends, possibly a read error. The sample has other DNA sequences that encode this CDR3 too. The V call is TRBV6-1, the J call TRBJ2-1; 8 bases agree with TRBD2. The CDR3 spans 15 residues. Looked up from germline, CDR1 is MNHNS and CDR2 is SASEGT. The CDR3 DNA sequence: TGCGCCAGCAGTGAAGCGCGGGAGGCCTACAATGAGCAGTTCTTC. It yields the protein CASSEAREAYNEQFF.